The 29 T cell receptor beta chains reported below all come from one sample, sequenced in a study of regulatory T cells in long-lasting Graves disease. Relying on iRepertoire HTBI primers and Arm-PCR of CDR3 regions, the team built TCR beta libraries. TCRdb re-called the multiplex PCR reads through MiXCR, storing one row per CDR3 protein. The top ten clones hold around 18% of a sample with fewer than 650,000 distinct CDR3 sequences, 16% of them seen once. Time point denoted: newly diagnosed GD, antithyroid drugs for less than 3 months. The authors made the TCR library using RNA they extracted from PBMCs. These data were likewise used in another study, on T cells in Graves' hyperthyroidism and ophthalmopathy.

Sample: peripheral blood mononuclear cells (PBMCs), taken at new diagnosis, from a patient treated with antithyroid drugs. These receptors originate from a woman aged 30 to 39 with Graves disease.

This clonotype was counted many times. The chain links TRBV12-3 or TRBV12-4 to TRBJ1-1; D might be TRBD1 (6 bases). V dropped 5 bases and J dropped 8 bases, with 9 bases sitting between them. The CDR3 is 11 amino acids. CDR3 sequence (DNA): TGTGCCAGCAGTAGGACAGAAGAAGCTTTCTTT. It encodes CASSRTEEAFF.

This clonotype came up many times. The CDR3 nucleotides read TGTGCCAGCAGACAGGGGGATCAGCCCCAGCATTTT. Translating it yields CASRQGDQPQHF. The chain joins TRBV4-2 to TRBJ1-5; 8 positions match TRBD1. Looked up from germline, CDR1 is LGHNA and CDR2 is YNFKEQ. After removal of 6 bases from V and 5 bases from J, the junction contained 0 bases not matched to a gene. The CDR3 has 12 residues.

Concerning this clonotype: Compared with germline, one end of the junction differs, possibly owing to a read error. This chain uses TRBV28 with TRBJ2-7; the D gene is possibly TRBD2 (6 bases). This CDR3 has 15 amino acids. CDR1 and CDR2 (germline): MDHEN, SYDVKM. The CDR3 DNA is TGTGCCACCAGTTTAAGGCTTGCGGGAAGCTACGAGCAGTACTTC. Translation: CATSLRLAGSYEQYF. Complete variable domain (other parts from reference TRBV28 and TRBJ2-7): DVKVTQSSRYLVKRTGEKVFLECVQDMDHENMFWYRQDPGLGLRLIYFSYDVKMKEKGDIPEGYSVSREKKERFSLILESASTNQTSMYLCATSLRLAGSYEQYFGPGTRLTVT.

The table lists this clonotype with a count of one. A much larger clone sits a single nucleotide away, making a read error possible. The V and J genes are TRBV3-1 and TRBJ1-2, with 10 bases aligning to TRBD1. The germline V gene has CDR1 LGHDT and CDR2 YNNKEL (reference sequence). The CDR3 totals 15 residues. The CDR3 loop is CASSRQGAANYGYPF. The DNA for the CDR3 is TGTGCCAGCAGCCGACAGGGGGCCGCTAACTATGGCTACCCCTTC.

The V call is TRBV2, the J call TRBJ2-3; D gene ambiguous. V was cut by 7 bases and J by 0 bases, with 11 bases left in between. The CDR3 has 14 residues. Germline V gene lookup returns CDR1 SNHLY and CDR2 FYNNEI. This CDR3 reads CASKLEGSTDTQYF. The CDR3 DNA sequence: TGTGCCAGCAAACTTGAAGGAAGCACAGATACGCAGTATTTT.

Notes on this clonotype: Possible read error: a much larger clone is one base away. The chain joins TRBV6-2 or TRBV6-3 to TRBJ1-5; D is possibly TRBD1 (5 bases). Per the germline V gene, CDR1 is MNHEY and CDR2 is SVGEGT. This CDR3 has 15 amino acids. The ends were cut back, 2 bases at V and 13 bases at J, with 21 bases in the middle. The CDR3 region has the DNA TGTGCCAGCAGTTACGAACGCGGACACCGTCTTGTGCAGCATTTT. Translating it yields CASSYERGHRLVQHF.

The chain joins TRBV19 to TRBJ2-1; a weak D match, TRBD2 (5 bases). Germline values: CDR1 LNHDA, CDR2 SQIVND (reference sequence). The CDR3 spans 17 residues. Trimming removed 5 bases from V and 0 bases from J, with 17 bases in between. The DNA for the CDR3 is TGTGCCAGTAGTCCCCTCCAGCGGAGAAGCTCCTACAATGAGCAGTTCTTC. Translating it yields CASSPLQRRSSYNEQFF.

As for this clonotype: This may arise from a read error, as a much more abundant clone is one base away. The gene calls are TRBV7-2 and TRBJ2-1; maybe TRBD1 (6 bases). The J call may not be correct, given that the DNA end is closer to TRBJ2-5. This CDR3 spans 15 amino acids. Germline-derived CDR1 and CDR2 are SGHTA and FQGNSA. Written as DNA, the CDR3 is TGTGCCAGCAGCCGAGGACACACAGGGACGGAGACCCAGTACTTC. Amino acids: CASSRGHTGTETQYF.

This clonotype was seen at least ten times. The chain joins TRBV5-1 to TRBJ2-3; unclear D gene. This CDR3 region has 14 residues. Germline CDR1 reads SGHRS; CDR2 reads YFSETQ. Trimming shortened V by 2 bases and J by 2 bases, and 9 bases separated the two germline ends. CDR3 DNA: TGCGCCAGCAGCTTCCGTTATGACACAGATACGCAGTATTTT. Translated, it gives CASSFRYDTDTQYF.

In this sample, this clonotype turned up many times. The chain carries TRBV20-1 and TRBJ2-1, with D maybe TRBD2 (5 bases). The CDR3 is 16 residues long. The germline V gene has CDR1 DFQATT and CDR2 SNEGSKA (reference sequence). Trimming shortened V by 0 bases and J by 5 bases, and 17 bases separated the two germline ends. DNA for the CDR3: TGCAGTGCTAGAGAAGCTCGCATGCCGGGAAACAATGAGCAGTTCTTC. Translation gives CSAREARMPGNNEQFF.

V usage is TRBV27 and J usage is TRBJ2-3, with D perhaps matching TRBD1 (5 bases). The last part of the DNA fits TRBJ2-7 better; the J call may be wrong. The CDR3 length is 14 residues. The germline gives CDR1 MNHEY, CDR2 SMNVEV (reference sequence). The CDR3 spells CASSIKRGGYEQYF. Here the CDR3 DNA reads TGTGCCAGCAGTATCAAAAGGGGCGGCTACGAGCAGTACTTC.

This clonotype was observed many times. The chain combines TRBV10-3 with TRBJ1-1, with D possibly matching TRBD1 (6 bases). This CDR3 contains 12 residues. V was pared by 2 bases and J by 13 bases, with 14 bases between. CDR1 ENHRY and CDR2 SYGVKD come from the germline V gene. The chain's CDR3 is CAISEPDSILFF. CDR3 DNA: TGTGCCATCAGTGAGCCGGACAGTATACTTTTCTTT.

There are many counts of this clonotype. The genes are TRBV20-1 and TRBJ1-2; D remains unclear. V was shortened by 0 bases and J by 4 bases, with 12 bases between the two germline ends. Germline assignment: CDR1 DFQATT and CDR2 SNEGSKA (reference sequence). The CDR3 is 14 residues long. The CDR3 DNA reads TGCAGTGCTAGAGATGAGGGCCCGGTCTATGGCTACACCTTC. Protein: CSARDEGPVYGYTF.

This clonotype was seen only a few times. The rearrangement links TRBV15 to TRBJ2-7, with D tentatively TRBD1 (6 bases). The germline gives CDR1 LNHNV, CDR2 YYDKDF (reference sequence). CDR3 size: 14 residues. V lost 4 bases and J lost 0, with 10 bases in between. CDR3 sequence: CATSIRGGSYEQYF. For the CDR3, the DNA is TGTGCCACCAGCATTAGAGGGGGCTCCTACGAGCAGTACTTC.

The chain couples TRBV20-1 to TRBJ1-3; the D is unclear. The CDR3 totals 13 residues. Trimming cost V 2 bases and J 0 bases, with 5 bases left between them. Germline V gene data show CDR1 as DFQATT and CDR2 as SNEGSKA (reference sequence). CDR3 in amino acids: CSARQSSGNTIYF. As DNA, the CDR3 is TGCAGTGCTAGACAGAGCTCTGGAAACACCATATATTTT.

This clonotype was seen many times. V is TRBV12-3 or TRBV12-4 and J is TRBJ2-5; TRBD1 matches at 7 bases. Germline trimming cut 1 base from V and 6 bases from J; bases unmatched to any gene: 5. The CDR3 totals 14 residues. The CDR3 region is CASSLGQGTKTQYF. In DNA, the CDR3 is TGTGCCAGCAGTTTAGGACAGGGAACTAAGACCCAGTACTTC.

This chain joins TRBV12-3 or TRBV12-4 and TRBJ1-5; no clear D. The CDR3 loop spans 15 amino acids. V was trimmed by 3 bases and J by 2 bases, leaving 11 bases between them. The CDR3 reads CASSLNRTGNQPQHF. DNA of the CDR3: TGTGCCAGCAGTTTGAATCGAACAGGCAATCAGCCCCAGCATTTT.

In its sample, this clonotype was seen many times. This chain uses TRBV20-1 with TRBJ2-7; no clear D. The CDR3 has 13 residues. Trimming cost V 2 bases and J 0 bases, with 8 bases left between them. Per germline, CDR1 DFQATT and CDR2 SNEGSKA (reference sequence). CDR3 in amino acids: CSARQASSYEQYF. The CDR3 coding sequence is TGCAGTGCTAGACAGGCGAGCTCCTACGAGCAGTACTTC.

This clonotype occurred many times. The rearrangement uses TRBV3-1 and TRBJ2-3; the D gene is possibly TRBD2 (6 bases). CDR1 and CDR2 from the germline V gene are LGHDT and YNNKEL (reference sequence). There are 13 residues in the CDR3. V lost 6 bases and J lost 6, with 13 bases in between. CDR3 region: CASREAGTDTQYF. The CDR3 nucleotides read TGTGCCAGCAGGGAGGCGGGAACGGATACGCAGTATTTT.

The V call is TRBV27, the J call TRBJ2-3, with 7 bases identical to TRBD2. The length of the CDR3 is 16 residues. Germline CDR1 reads MNHEY; CDR2 reads SMNVEV (reference sequence). V was pared by 3 bases and J by 0 bases, with 6 bases of the junction left unmatched. This CDR3 is CASSFSGPTSTDTQYF. CDR3 DNA sequence: TGTGCCAGCAGTTTTAGCGGGCCTACTAGCACAGATACGCAGTATTTT.

The chain uses TRBV19 and TRBJ1-1; a possible D gene is TRBD1 (5 bases). This CDR3 has 12 residues. Germline V gives CDR1 LNHDA, CDR2 SQIVND (reference sequence). The V gene lost 7 bases and the J gene lost 3 bases, with 9 bases spanning the gap. CDR3 sequence: CASTEGYTEAFF. The CDR3 coding sequence is TGTGCCAGTACCGAGGGGTACACTGAAGCTTTCTTT.

The chain links TRBV14 to TRBJ2-4, with D possibly being TRBD2 (6 bases). Trimming stripped 1 base from V and 10 bases from J, with 8 bases between. CDR1 is SGHDN and CDR2 is FVKESK in the germline V gene. The CDR3 covers 12 residues. The CDR3 sequence is CASSQVRGIQYF. The CDR3 bases are TGTGCCAGCAGCCAAGTCCGGGGGATTCAGTACTTC.

The sample holds many counts of this clonotype. The J gene is TRBJ2-2, the V gene TRBV12-3 or TRBV12-4, with D maybe TRBD2 (5 bases). The CDR3 extends over 16 amino acids. V shed 7 bases and J shed 4 bases, with 19 bases lying between them. In DNA, the CDR3 is TGTGCCAGCACCCGTGAGCGGAGCAGGCTCACCGGGGAGCTGTTTTTT. This sequence encodes CASTRERSRLTGELFF.

In this sample, this clonotype turned up many times. J is TRBJ1-1 and V is TRBV24-1; D is unclear. Germline lookup yields CDR1 KGHDR and CDR2 SFDVKD. The V end was cut by 7 bases, the J end by 7 bases, with 9 bases between. The CDR3 contains 11 residues. This CDR3 is CATRYGNEAFF. CDR3 sequence (DNA): TGTGCCACCAGGTACGGGAATGAAGCTTTCTTT.

Ten or more counts support this clonotype. The genes are TRBV6-1 and TRBJ1-2; D is perhaps TRBD1 (5 bases). Trimming took off 1 base at V and 4 bases at J, with 16 bases between the two ends. Germline V gene sequence: CDR1 MNHNS, CDR2 SASEGT. The CDR3 extends over 16 amino acids. The CDR3 DNA reads TGTGCCAGCAGTGAAGATTCTTGGACATTCTCCTATGGCTACACCTTC. Protein product: CASSEDSWTFSYGYTF.

In this sample, this clonotype turned up many times. The chain combines TRBV7-9 with TRBJ2-1, with TRBD2 matching 12 bases. V was pared by 4 bases and J by 9 bases, with 7 bases of the junction left unmatched. Germline CDR1 SEHNR, CDR2 FQNEAQ (reference sequence). The CDR3 runs 15 residues. The CDR3 DNA is TGTGCCAGCAGCTCTCCTAGCGGGAGGGCCGTTGAGCAGTTCTTC. As protein: CASSSPSGRAVEQFF.

This clonotype has ten or more counts. The V and J genes are TRBV11-3 and TRBJ2-3; 7 bases line up with TRBD2. The junction had 9 bases not matched to a gene; V was cut back by 1 base and J by 5 bases. The CDR3 consists of 16 residues. Germline V CDR1 and CDR2: SGHNT, YENEEA. Here the CDR3 DNA reads TGTGCCAGCAGCTTAGGATTCCCGGGAGGCCAAGATACGCAGTATTTT. Its protein product is CASSLGFPGGQDTQYF.

This clonotype has only a few counts. This chain connects TRBV30 to TRBJ1-6; no clear D. The V end lost 3 bases, the J end lost 5 bases, and 11 bases lay between the germline ends. The CDR3 runs 14 residues. CDR1 GTSNPN and CDR2 SVGIG come from the germline V gene (reference sequence). CDR3 protein: CAWRVASNNSPLHF. CDR3 bases: TGTGCCTGGAGGGTGGCCAGTAATAATTCACCCCTCCACTTT.

This clonotype was observed many times. The CDR3 spells CASSYGKTGVGTEAFF. The CDR3 DNA sequence: TGTGCCAGCAGCTACGGGAAAACAGGGGTAGGAACTGAAGCTTTCTTT. V and J are TRBV7-2 and TRBJ1-1, with 7 bases matching TRBD1. J gave up 5 bases and V 4 bases, and 13 bases lay outside the gene matches. CDR3 length: 16 amino acids. Germline V gives CDR1 SGHTA, CDR2 FQGNSA. The variable domain in full, completed from reference TRBV7-2 and TRBJ1-1, reads GAGVSQSPSNKVTEKGKDVELRCDPISGHTALYWYRQSLGQGLEFLIYFQGNSAPDKSGLPSDRFSAERTGGSVSTLTIQRTQQEDSAVYLCASSYGKTGVGTEAFFGQGTRLTVV.